Below, 21 T cell receptor beta chains from the same sample are listed, as sequenced in a study of T-cell memory formation after mild COVID-19. TCRdb recomputed calls from the 5' RACE reads with MiXCR, one row per CDR3 protein. The sample carries some 450,000 distinct CDR3 sequences, about 20% recorded once. Sequenced material: PBMCs or a T cell subset sorted from them (not recorded which). These receptors were obtained from a man aged 18 to 29 who had mild COVID-19 (a few samples of this study predate the infection). Cell type and time point are not known.

The rearrangement links TRBV12-3 or TRBV12-4 to TRBJ1-5; 8 bases map to TRBD1. There are 16 residues in the CDR3. V shed 6 bases and J 0 bases; nucleotides not matched to a gene: 7. The CDR3 is CASRGGQGYSNQPQHF. The CDR3 DNA reads TGTGCCAGCAGGGGCGGACAGGGTTATAGCAATCAGCCCCAGCATTTT.

The V call is TRBV27, the J call TRBJ2-5; 8 bases fit TRBD1. V shed 3 bases, J shed 4 bases, and the junction held 7 bases outside the gene matches. The CDR3 totals 15 residues. Germline CDR1 and CDR2: MNHEY and SMNVEV (reference sequence). CDR3 sequence reads: CASSFRAGGGETQYF. For the CDR3, the DNA is TGTGCCAGCAGTTTCAGGGCAGGGGGCGGAGAGACCCAGTACTTC.

This clonotype was counted between two and nine times. The genes are TRBV10-3 and TRBJ1-1, with TRBD1 identical over 9 bases. V was pared by 6 bases and J by 3 bases, with 5 bases of the junction left unmatched. CDR3 length: 14 amino acids. Germline V lookup: CDR1 ENHRY, CDR2 SYGVKD. The CDR3, as DNA: TGTGCCATCAGGCGGGACAGGGCCGACACTGAAGCTTTCTTT. This encodes CAIRRDRADTEAFF.

The chain recombines TRBV4-3 with TRBJ2-1; 12 positions agree with TRBD1. The CDR3 length is 20 residues. The J segment lost 7 bases and the V segment lost 0 bases, leaving 16 bases of the junction unmatched. Germline CDR1 reads LGHNA; CDR2 reads YSLEER. The CDR3 DNA reads as TGCGCCAGCAGCCAAGATCGGGACAGGGGGCGCCGGAATATTTATAATGAGCAGTTCTTC. Translating it yields CASSQDRDRGRRNIYNEQFF.

This rearrangement joins TRBV20-1 to TRBJ2-1; D assignment may be TRBD1 or TRBD2 (5 bases each). V shed 4 bases and J shed 5 bases, with 15 bases lying between them. CDR1 and CDR2 from the germline V gene are DFQATT and SNEGSKA (reference sequence). The CDR3 length is 14 residues. The CDR3 spells CSATSGTANNEQFF. CDR3 DNA sequence: TGCAGTGCTACTTCCGGGACGGCAAACAATGAGCAGTTCTTC.

This clonotype was seen ten or more times. V is TRBV7-2 and J is TRBJ1-2; no clear D gene. This CDR3 comprises 18 residues. Germline V lookup: CDR1 SGHTA, CDR2 FQGNSA. Trimming left V 1 base short and J 2 bases short, with 20 bases between. CDR3 in amino acids: CASSLVLSPVGSNYGYTF. The CDR3 region has the DNA TGTGCCAGCAGCTTAGTTTTATCCCCAGTGGGGTCAAACTATGGCTACACCTTC.

The V and J genes are TRBV14 and TRBJ2-1; 10 bases line up with TRBD1. Germline assignment: CDR1 SGHDN and CDR2 FVKESK. The CDR3 extends over 13 amino acids. V lost 9 bases and J lost 8; bases outside the gene matches: 7. The CDR3: CASNRDRGYEQFF. CDR3 coding DNA: TGTGCCAGTAACCGGGACAGGGGCTATGAGCAGTTCTTC.

At least ten counts were recorded for this clonotype. The rearrangement links TRBV6-1 to TRBJ2-3; TRBD1 is a possible D gene (5 bases). Germline lookup yields CDR1 MNHNS and CDR2 SASEGT. The CDR3 totals 13 residues. V was trimmed by 6 bases and J by 6 bases, leaving 13 bases between them. CDR3 residues: CASRWGAGDTQYF. The CDR3, as DNA: TGTGCCAGCAGGTGGGGCGCTGGGGATACGCAGTATTTT.

The chain uses TRBV12-3 or TRBV12-4 and TRBJ2-5; D remains unclear. The CDR3 contains 14 residues. V was shortened by 8 bases and J by 1 base, with 14 bases between the two germline ends. In DNA, the CDR3 is TGTGCCAGCGGCCCTCCTTGGGGCCAAGAGACCCAGTACTTC. Translated: CASGPPWGQETQYF.

The chain combines TRBV12-3 or TRBV12-4 with TRBJ2-3; the match to TRBD1 covers 9 bases. V was clipped by 2 bases and J by 0 bases; unmatched bases: 9. The CDR3 totals 18 residues. Written as DNA, the CDR3 is TGTGCCAGCAGTTTATACCAGGACAGGGGATGGAGCACAGATACGCAGTATTTT. Translation: CASSLYQDRGWSTDTQYF.

This clonotype was counted between two and nine times. The chain uses TRBV7-2 and TRBJ2-5; no clear D gene. The CDR3 contains 13 residues. Germline V gives CDR1 SGHTA, CDR2 FQGNSA. With 3 bases removed from V and 5 bases from J, the gap between germline ends came to 10 bases. The CDR3 region has the DNA TGTGCCAGCAGCTTTATACGAACCGAGACCCAGTACTTC. As protein: CASSFIRTETQYF. Using reference TRBV7-2 and TRBJ2-5 for the parts outside the CDR3, the full variable domain is GAGVSQSPSNKVTEKGKDVELRCDPISGHTALYWYRQSLGQGLEFLIYFQGNSAPDKSGLPSDRFSAERTGGSVSTLTIQRTQQEDSAVYLCASSFIRTETQYFGPGTRLLVL.

The V and J genes are TRBV21-1 and TRBJ1-2. TRBV21-1 is given as a pseudogene. This CDR3 has 15 residues. The CDR3 DNA is TGTGCCAGCAGCAAAAAGGCAGCCCTAAACTATGGCTACACCTTC. This translates into CASSKKAALNYGYTF.

This clonotype appeared a few times. V is TRBV29-1 and J is TRBJ1-2, with D unresolved. The CDR3 is made up of 14 amino acids. CDR1 and CDR2 from the germline V gene are SQVTM and ANQGSEA. V was clipped by 6 bases and J by 0 bases, with 14 bases between them. Here the CDR3 DNA reads TGCAGCGTCGGCGGGCAGTGGCCTAACTATGGCTACACCTTC. The encoded protein is CSVGGQWPNYGYTF.

The DNA of the CDR3 is TGCGCCAGCAGCTTTCGACAGGGGGTGTACGAGCAGTACTTC. Translating gives CASSFRQGVYEQYF. The rearrangement joins TRBV4-1 to TRBJ2-7, with 9 bases fitting TRBD1. Trimming removed 5 bases from V and 4 bases from J; junction bases left unmatched: 6. The CDR3 runs 14 residues. Germline-derived CDR1 and CDR2 are MGHRA and YSYEKL.

The V gene is TRBV5-1, the J gene TRBJ1-2, with D possibly TRBD1 on 5 matching bases. This CDR3 has 15 amino acids. The V gene's germline CDR1 is SGHRS and CDR2 YFSETQ. Trimming removed 0 bases at V and 1 base at J, with 10 bases between. CDR3 region: CASSLAGTDNYGYTF. CDR3 bases: TGCGCCAGCAGCTTGGCAGGGACCGATAACTATGGCTACACCTTC.

This clonotype showed up just a few times. The chain links TRBV27 to TRBJ2-2; the D gene is possibly TRBD2 (6 bases). CDR1 and CDR2 from the germline V gene are MNHEY and SMNVEV (reference sequence). The V gene lost 3 bases and the J gene lost 2 bases, with 16 bases spanning the gap. This CDR3 is built from 17 residues. The CDR3 nucleotides are TGTGCCAGCAGTTTGGGGGTGCTACTAGCCAACACCGGGGAGCTGTTTTTT. This encodes CASSLGVLLANTGELFF.

This sequence joins TRBV7-3 and TRBJ1-1; D is perhaps TRBD1 (6 bases). The length of the CDR3 is 19 residues. Germline assignment: CDR1 SGHTA and CDR2 FQGTGA. The germline V and J ends were trimmed by 5 bases and 2 bases, with 27 bases remaining between them. The CDR3 coding sequence is TGTGCCAGCAGCCTCCTGGGGCGGGACACCATACACACAAACACTGAAGCTTTCTTT. It specifies CASSLLGRDTIHTNTEAFF.

The V call is TRBV7-9, the J call TRBJ2-1, with D possibly matching TRBD2 (5 bases). CDR1 SEHNR and CDR2 FQNEAQ come from the germline V gene (reference sequence). CDR3 size: 13 residues. Trimming stripped 8 bases from V and 4 bases from J, with 12 bases between. CDR3 sequence: CASGERKYNEQFF. CDR3 DNA: TGTGCCAGCGGGGAGCGGAAGTACAATGAGCAGTTCTTC. Full variable domain (outside the CDR3, taken from reference TRBV7-9 and TRBJ2-1): DTGVSQNPRHKITKRGQNVTFRCDPISEHNRLYWYRQTLGQGPEFLTYFQNEAQLEKSRLLSDRFSAERPKGSFSTLEIQRTEQGDSAMYLCASGERKYNEQFFGPGTRLTVL.

The chain has TRBV20-1 and TRBJ2-1; no clear D gene. The CDR3 consists of 13 residues. V lost 6 bases, J lost 7 bases, and 16 bases lay in between. Per the germline V gene, CDR1 is DFQATT and CDR2 is SNEGSKA (reference sequence). The DNA of the CDR3 is TGCAGTGCCATCACCGGGCCCCTGAATGAGCAGTTCTTC. Its translation: CSAITGPLNEQFF.

This clonotype occurred a few times. V is TRBV6-5 and J is TRBJ2-3; the D is unclear. Trimming took off 7 bases at V and 5 bases at J, with 16 bases between the two ends. Germline V CDR1 and CDR2: MNHEY, SVGAGI. The length of the CDR3 is 14 residues. This chain's CDR3 is CASTKPPRQDTQYF. Here the CDR3 DNA reads TGTGCCAGCACTAAACCCCCCAGACAAGATACGCAGTATTTT.

The V call is TRBV10-3, the J call TRBJ2-7; no clear D gene. The CDR3 is 14 amino acids. Per the germline V gene, CDR1 is ENHRY and CDR2 is SYGVKD. The V gene lost 2 bases and the J gene lost 6 bases, with 14 bases spanning the gap. Written as DNA, the CDR3 is TGTGCCATCAGTGAGAGACTTAACCCCCCCGAGCAGTACGTC. Its translation is CAISERLNPPEQYV.